What follows are 3 T cell receptor beta chains derived from one specimen sequenced in a study of T cell responses to AZD1222 COVID-19 vaccine (dated by TCRdb to about 2021). The library was made by the immunoSEQ multiplex PCR assay. TCRdb mirrors the immuneACCESS table, restricted to in-frame sequences. Some clones are absent from its copies; in checked studies, under half trace to an unresolved V gene, and the reason for the others is unknown. In all, the sample holds 100,000 to 150,000 clones, and about nine tenths of those were seen once. The biggest ten clones account for 5% to 6.5% of the sample. Explained via the paper, the time point label denotes: baseline before first vaccination. This specimen consisted of peripheral blood, obtained on day 0 of AZD1222 vaccination. The receptors derive from an adult in good health.

The V call is TRBV15, the J call TRBJ2-6, with TRBD2 matching over 8 bases. CDR3 length: 20 amino acids. Germline CDR1 reads LNHNV; CDR2 reads YYDKDF (reference sequence). The V segment lost 0 bases and the J segment 1 base; nucleotides outside the gene matches: 11. CDR3 region: CATSRDWPAGVQSGANVLTF. The CDR3 nucleotides are TGTGCCACCAGCAGAGATTGGCCAGCGGGGGTACAGTCTGGGGCCAACGTCCTGACTTTC.

This clone was detected only a few times. The chain joins TRBV5-6 to TRBJ1-2; TRBD1 agrees at 8 bases. The V segment lost 5 bases and the J segment 4 bases; nucleotides outside the gene matches: 13. Germline V CDR1 and CDR2: SGHDT, YYEEEE. CDR3 length: 16 amino acids. The CDR3: CASRPYGQGSLYGYTF. Here the CDR3 DNA reads TGTGCCAGCAGACCCTACGGACAGGGAAGCCTCTATGGCTACACCTTC.

The chain uses TRBV19 and TRBJ1-2; D uncertain. CDR3 length: 14 residues. CDR1 is LNHDA and CDR2 is SQIVND in the germline V gene (reference sequence). Trimming left V 7 bases short and J 2 bases short, with 14 bases between. The CDR3 DNA reads as TGTGCCAGTAATATGGGAACGGGGAACTATGGCTACACCTTC. Translation: CASNMGTGNYGYTF.